This T cell receptor (beta chain) was identified in a study of T-cell reconstitution after alpha-beta-depleted transplantation in children (dated by TCRdb to 2016 to 2017). About the study as a whole: Using TCR repertoire profiling, the study quantitatively followed how T-cell immune reconstitution unfolded in children after TCRalphabeta/CD19-depleted allogeneic hematopoietic cell transplantation.

This clonotype was seen at least ten times. Its binding antigen is unknown. No per-base quality is available; no much larger clone lies one base away. The V end loses 5 bases and the J end loses 8 bases, and a stretch of 15 bases separates them. Reading the germline V gene (reference sequence) gives CDR1 SEHNR and CDR2 FQNEAQ. There are 14 amino acids in the CDR3, from cysteine to phenylalanine inclusive. Kept here is only the CDR3 DNA, which spans 42 bases and is read in frame from base 1. The label giving this sample's treatment or condition can be read as: allogeneic hematopoietic cell transplantation with graft depleted of TCRalphabeta T cells and CD19 B cells. The children who served as transplant recipients had been given grafts of TCRalphabeta/CD19-depleted allogeneic hematopoietic cells. Library creation used PCR. The sample was run on an Illumina HiSeq 2500. To normalize quantification of the TCRbeta repertoire, the TCR libraries were built with molecular barcoding that relied on unique molecular identifiers. Using fastp at Q25 and MiXCR, TCRdb reprocessed the public reads and kept productive beta chains. Entries are consolidated by CDR3 protein sequence, retaining the most common genes and DNA. This sample has about 290,000 distinct CDR3 sequences in its table, and 10% of those were observed once. The top ten clonotypes cover about 8% of the sample.

The investigation overall reported the following: Over the following months the frequencies of hyperexpanded clones went down, and after one year T-cell counts and TCRbeta diversity were mostly credited to newly produced T cells. The apparently early alphabetaT-cell count recovery about two months after transplant was reportedly dependent on only several hundred rapidly expanded clones derived from non-depleted graft cells. The high TCRbeta diversity at day 60 in some patients was ascribed to recipient T cells and intrathymic progenitors that had survived conditioning.

This clonotype originated in a boy under two years old with acute myeloid leukemia, due to receive a stem cell transplant. Recombination connected TRBV7-9 to TRBJ1-4, and possibly TRBD1, on 5 matching bases. Sequencing was performed on PBMCs, taken before TCRalphabeta/CD19-depleted stem cell transplant. The nucleotide sequence is given as TGTGCCAGCAGCCGCAGGGAGCAATCAGAAAAACTGTTTTTT. Its protein product is CASSRREQSEKLFF. The CDR3, completed at both ends by the reference TRBV7-9 and TRBJ1-4 genes, gives the full variable domain DTGVSQNPRHKITKRGQNVTFRCDPISEHNRLYWYRQTLGQGPEFLTYFQNEAQLEKSRLLSDRFSAERPKGSFSTLEIQRTEQGDSAMYLCASSRREQSEKLFFGSGTQLSVL.